The 10 T cell receptor beta chains reported below all come from one sample, sequenced in a study of identical twins. MiXCR, applied by TCRdb to the 5' RACE reads, yields one record per CDR3 protein. This table has some 440,000 distinct CDR3 sequences, roughly 26% appearing once. The same data also went into a second study, on T cells expressing NK-cell markers.

The specimen was CD4+ T cells sorted from blood. The receptors were gathered from a young woman in good health.

The gene calls are TRBV5-1 and TRBJ2-3; weak D call: TRBD1 (5 bases). The J call may be in error: the DNA end matches TRBJ1-5 better. Germline V gene lookup returns CDR1 SGHRS and CDR2 YFSETQ. The CDR3 is made up of 16 amino acids. The CDR3, as DNA: TGCGCCAGCAGCCCGTCGGGCGGGACCAGCACAGATACGCAGCATTTT. Translated: CASSPSGGTSTDTQHF.

This chain uses TRBV28 with TRBJ1-2; the D gene is possibly TRBD1 (6 bases). CDR1 MDHEN and CDR2 SYDVKM come from the germline V gene. V shed 7 bases and J shed 2 bases, with 14 bases lying between them. The length of the CDR3 is 14 residues. The CDR3 nucleotides read TGTGCCAGCACCCCTCCCACAGGGAACTATGGCTACACCTTC. This encodes CASTPPTGNYGYTF.

This clonotype appeared many times. The chain couples TRBV5-6 to TRBJ1-5, with D maybe TRBD1 (5 bases). Germline CDR1 SGHDT, CDR2 YYEEEE. CDR3 size: 14 residues. Trimming pared 2 bases from V and 7 bases from J, leaving 13 bases between. The CDR3 sequence is CASSLKTAQQPQHF. DNA for the CDR3: TGTGCCAGCAGCTTAAAGACAGCGCAACAGCCCCAGCATTTT.

This clonotype was observed many times. This chain links TRBV12-3 or TRBV12-4 with TRBJ2-1; D unresolved. V was pared by 6 bases and J by 4 bases, with 4 bases between. The CDR3 extends over 11 amino acids. DNA of the CDR3: TGTGCCAGCAGGAGGTACAATGAGCAGTTCTTC. It encodes CASRRYNEQFF.

This clonotype has only a few counts. This rearrangement joins TRBV14 to TRBJ2-5; 13 positions match TRBD2. After removal of 5 bases from V and 5 bases from J, the junction contained 5 bases not matched to a gene. Germline loops: CDR1 SGHDN, CDR2 FVKESK. The CDR3 covers 15 residues. The CDR3, as DNA: TGTGCCAGCAGCAAAGGACTAGCGGGAGTGGAGACCCAGTACTTC. Translation gives CASSKGLAGVETQYF. Complete variable domain (other parts from reference TRBV14 and TRBJ2-5): EAGVTQFPSHSVIEKGQTVTLRCDPISGHDNLYWYRRVMGKEIKFLLHFVKESKQDESGMPNNRFLAERTGGTYSTLKVQPAELEDSGVYFCASSKGLAGVETQYFGPGTRLLVL.

V and J are TRBV5-1 and TRBJ1-2; D is undetermined. The CDR3 has 15 residues. CDR1 SGHRS and CDR2 YFSETQ come from the germline V gene. With 4 bases removed from V and 4 bases from J, the gap between germline ends came to 17 bases. CDR3 sequence (DNA): TGCGCCAGCAGCACACGGGAACGTTCCATCTATGGCTACACCTTC. It translates to CASSTRERSIYGYTF. The full variable domain, rest sourced from reference TRBV5-1 and TRBJ1-2, is KAGVTQTPRYLIKTRGQQVTLSCSPISGHRSVSWYQQTPGQGLQFLFEYFSETQRNKGNFPGRFSGRQFSNSRSEMNVSTLELGDSALYLCASSTRERSIYGYTFGSGTRLTVV.

The chain joins TRBV7-9 to TRBJ2-1; 7 nucleotides match TRBD2. CDR1 and CDR2 from the germline V gene are SEHNR and FQNEAQ (reference sequence). Losses at the gene ends were 1 base for V and 6 bases for J; bases not matched to a gene: 9. The CDR3 runs 16 residues. In DNA, the CDR3 is TGTGCCAGCAGCTTAGATCTTCGACTAGCTATCAATGAGCAGTTCTTC. Amino acids: CASSLDLRLAINEQFF.

This clonotype was counted between two and nine times. The chain recombines TRBV7-2 with TRBJ2-3, with 8 bases identical to TRBD1. The ends lost 8 bases at V and 2 bases at J; junction bases unmatched: 9. Per the germline V gene, CDR1 is SGHTA and CDR2 is FQGNSA. The CDR3 length is 15 residues. The DNA for the CDR3 is TGTGCCAGCTCTCGACAGGGGCCGACCACAGATACGCAGTATTTT. Residues: CASSRQGPTTDTQYF.

The chain recombines TRBV12-3 or TRBV12-4 with TRBJ2-1; D remains ambiguous. The CDR3 length is 15 residues. V lost 5 bases to trimming and J lost 5 bases, with 16 bases between them. The CDR3 loop reads CASSAARIRDNEQFF. As DNA, the CDR3 is TGTGCCAGCAGTGCGGCCCGAATTCGCGACAATGAGCAGTTCTTC.

This clonotype was seen a single time. The chain uses TRBV6-5 and TRBJ1-2; D uncertain. This CDR3 spans 18 amino acids. V was cut by 1 base and J by 5 bases, with 23 bases left in between. CDR1 MNHEY and CDR2 SVGAGI come from the germline V gene. The CDR3 region is CASSYLPSGPLPYYGYTF. In DNA, the CDR3 is TGTGCCAGCAGTTACTTGCCCTCCGGACCGCTACCCTATTATGGCTACACCTTC.